The table lists the clone carrying this TCR beta chain with a count of one. 60 Vbeta and 13 Jbeta primers were used in PCR. Method: immunoSEQ multiplex PCR; TCRdb's copy keeps in-frame clones and lacks some. The sample has about 150,000 clones, approximately 70% seen once; the top ten hold about 2.2%. The data are from a study of cytomegalovirus exposure and HLA in healthy donors. Sequencing was performed on PBMCs. The source of this sequence is an older woman in good health and CMV-seropositive.

CDR3: CASGLQNTEAFF. As DNA, the CDR3 is TGTGCTAGTGGTTTACAGAACACTGAAGCTTTCTTT. V is TRBV12-5 and J is TRBJ1-1, with no clear D. The germline V and J ends were trimmed by 3 bases and 1 base, with 3 bases remaining between them. Germline assignment: CDR1 LGHNT and CDR2 FRNRAP. CDR3 length: 12 residues.